The T cell receptor (beta chain) described here comes from a study of early T cells in non-severe SARS-CoV-2 infection. Study background: Unsorted whole blood bulk RNA was sequenced, with unpaired chains.

As for this clonotype: Antigen specificity is unknown.

Unique molecular identifiers were affixed to single, distinct cDNA molecules. TCRdb independently ran MiXCR on the 5' RACE reads; one entry per CDR3 protein. Of over 30,000 distinct CDR3 sequences in the sample, 7% to 7.5% were seen once. This CDR3 is built from 18 residues. Trimming cost V 1 base and J 2 bases, with 19 bases left between them. Germline CDR1 and CDR2: SGHAT and FQNNGV. The study's findings and limits: VDJdb matches were skewed toward anti-spike CD8 T cell responses.

The chain is built from TRBV11-2 and TRBJ2-3; D is uncertain. The TCR sequence derives from an adult who was a healthcare worker with PCR-confirmed SARS-CoV-2 infection or an uninfected control (not recorded which). Source: whole blood, taken at baseline. This CDR3 is CASSLAFRAETLTDTQYF. CDR3 DNA sequence: TGTGCCAGCAGCTTAGCCTTTCGAGCCGAAACACTCACAGATACGCAGTATTTT.